This passage covers 27 T cell receptor beta chains from one sample sequenced in a study of blood T cell repertoires in COVID-19. The data were produced by immunoSEQ multiplex PCR, yet TCRdb's version contains in-frame clones alone and is incomplete. This table holds roughly 220,000 clones, 90% found once. The material sequenced was PBMCs or T cells enriched from blood (not recorded which). These receptors originate from a man between 25 and 39 years old who had been exposed to COVID-19.

V usage is TRBV24-1 and J usage is TRBJ2-7, with D possibly TRBD1 on 5 matching bases. The CDR3 spans 17 residues. Germline V gene lookup returns CDR1 KGHDR and CDR2 SFDVKD. With 2 bases removed from V and 0 bases from J, the gap between germline ends came to 16 bases. The CDR3 loop is CATSDYTTDRSSYEQYF. As DNA, the CDR3 is TGTGCCACCAGTGATTACACGACAGATCGAAGCTCCTACGAGCAGTACTTC.

V gene TRBV3-1 (or the pseudogene TRBV3-2) combines with J gene TRBJ1-2, with D hard to call. Germline CDR1 and CDR2: LGHDT and YNNKEL (reference sequence). This CDR3 spans 15 amino acids. V was pared by 4 bases and J by 7 bases, with 19 bases between. CDR3 sequence reads: CASSLRRGYTAGYTF. The CDR3, as DNA: TGTGCCAGCAGCCTACGCCGAGGATACACTGCTGGCTACACCTTC.

The J gene is TRBJ1-2, the V gene TRBV5-4; TRBD1 agrees at 7 bases. Losses at the gene ends were 4 bases for V and 4 bases for J; bases not matched to a gene: 7. CDR1 and CDR2 from the germline V gene are SGHNT and YYREEE (reference sequence). The CDR3 spans 14 residues. CDR3 DNA: TGTGCCAGCAGCCCTGGGACAGAACGCTATGGCTACACCTTC. Its translation is CASSPGTERYGYTF. Looking up the rest from reference TRBV5-4 and TRBJ1-2 gives the full variable domain: ETGVTQSPTHLIKTRGQQVTLRCSSQSGHNTVSWYQQALGQGPQFIFQYYREEENGRGNFPPRFSGLQFPNYSSELNVNALELDDSALYLCASSPGTERYGYTFGSGTRLTVV.

The chain has TRBV19 and TRBJ1-3; D remains unclear. V lost 5 bases and J 7 bases, leaving 6 bases between the germline ends. Germline V CDR1 and CDR2: LNHDA, SQIVND (reference sequence). This CDR3 spans 11 amino acids. CDR3 amino acids: CASSSGNTIYF. The CDR3 DNA is TGTGCCAGTAGTTCCGGGAACACCATATATTTT.

Only a few counts were recorded for this clone. This rearrangement joins TRBV15 to TRBJ2-7, with 10 bases fitting TRBD2. Germline CDR1 and CDR2: LNHNV and YYDKDF (reference sequence). This CDR3 region has 17 residues. Losses at the gene ends were 0 bases for V and 3 bases for J; bases not matched to a gene: 8. The CDR3: CATSRERSGGAFYEQYF. DNA of the CDR3: TGTGCCACCAGCAGAGAACGGAGCGGGGGGGCTTTCTACGAGCAGTACTTC.

In its sample, this clone was seen once. The V call is TRBV7-3, the J call TRBJ2-7, with 14 nucleotides matching TRBD2. This CDR3 region has 14 residues. Germline CDR1 is SGHTA and CDR2 is FQGTGA. The V and J ends lost 5 bases and 12 bases, in that order; junction bases with no gene match: 9. DNA for the CDR3: TGTGCCAGCAGCCCCGGGACTAGCGGGGGACTCATGTACTTC. Translated, it gives CASSPGTSGGLMYF.

The chain combines TRBV7-2 with TRBJ2-1; the D is unclear. V lost 2 bases and J 0 bases, leaving 8 bases between the germline ends. Germline values: CDR1 SGHTA, CDR2 FQGNSA. This CDR3 is 15 amino acids long. CDR3 loop: CASSLKSSSYNEQFF. The CDR3 DNA sequence: TGTGCCAGCAGCTTAAAGAGTAGCTCCTACAATGAGCAGTTCTTC.

This chain links TRBV30 with TRBJ1-2; D unresolved. V dropped 4 bases and J dropped 8 bases, with 20 bases sitting between them. The CDR3 loop spans 14 amino acids. Germline CDR1 is GTSNPN and CDR2 is SVGIG (reference sequence). CDR3 sequence reads: CAWIPGSAPSGYTF. The CDR3 DNA sequence: TGTGCCTGGATACCAGGATCAGCACCCTCCGGCTACACCTTC.

The chain is built from TRBV9 and TRBJ2-5; tentatively, D is TRBD1 (6 bases). Trimming took off 2 bases at V and 5 bases at J, with 19 bases between the two ends. This CDR3 has 16 residues. The germline gives CDR1 SGDLS, CDR2 YYNGEE. CDR3 in DNA: TGTGCCAGCAGCGTGGGGGCACGACCTCGATGGGAGACCCAGTACTTC. It specifies CASSVGARPRWETQYF.

J is TRBJ2-7 and V is TRBV27, with D hard to call. The V gene lost 2 bases and the J gene lost 0 bases, with 14 bases spanning the gap. The CDR3 loop spans 16 amino acids. CDR1 and CDR2 from the germline V gene are MNHEY and SMNVEV (reference sequence). CDR3 region: CASSLTASRISYEQYF. DNA for the CDR3: TGTGCCAGCAGTTTAACCGCGTCCAGGATCTCCTACGAGCAGTACTTC.

The rearrangement joins TRBV6-5 to TRBJ1-1, with a tentative D call TRBD1 (6 bases). The ends were cut back, 8 bases at V and 0 bases at J, with 13 bases in the middle. Germline V gives CDR1 MNHEY, CDR2 SVGAGI. The CDR3 loop spans 14 amino acids. CDR3 region: CASSERQVNTEAFF. The CDR3 DNA sequence: TGTGCCAGCTCTGAAAGACAGGTGAACACTGAAGCTTTCTTT.

The V gene is TRBV30, the J gene TRBJ2-5, with no clear D. The V and J ends lost 3 bases and 2 bases respectively, with 7 bases between them. Looked up from germline, CDR1 is GTSNPN and CDR2 is SVGIG (reference sequence). The CDR3 runs to 12 residues. The CDR3: CAWRQYQETQYF. The CDR3, as DNA: TGTGCCTGGAGACAGTATCAAGAGACCCAGTACTTC.

The V and J genes are TRBV30 and TRBJ2-7; 10 bases line up with TRBD1. Germline CDR1 GTSNPN, CDR2 SVGIG (reference sequence). With 8 bases clipped from V and 2 bases from J, the junction kept 0 bases outside the gene matches. The CDR3 contains 11 residues. Written as DNA, the CDR3 is TGTGCCGGACAGGGGGCCTACGAGCAGTACTTC. Translation gives CAGQGAYEQYF.

This rearrangement joins TRBV9 to TRBJ1-1; possible D gene TRBD1, 5 bases. This CDR3 has 14 amino acids. The germline V gene has CDR1 SGDLS and CDR2 YYNGEE. Trimming took 0 bases from V and 6 from J, leaving 12 bases between them. This CDR3 is CASSVAARGSEAFF. CDR3 DNA sequence: TGTGCCAGCAGCGTAGCTGCGCGGGGCTCTGAAGCTTTCTTT.

The J gene is TRBJ1-2, the V gene TRBV5-6; D is unresolved. The CDR3 is made up of 12 amino acids. The V end lost 4 bases, the J end lost 5 bases, and 9 bases lay between the germline ends. Germline V gives CDR1 SGHDT, CDR2 YYEEEE. The CDR3 sequence: CASSGPGYGYTF. CDR3 DNA: TGTGCCAGCAGCGGCCCGGGGTATGGCTACACCTTC.

The V gene is TRBV2, the J gene TRBJ1-5, with 8 bases identical to TRBD1. The V segment lost 4 bases and the J segment 2 bases; nucleotides outside the gene matches: 10. Germline V gene sequence: CDR1 SNHLY, CDR2 FYNNEI. The CDR3 sequence is 17 residues long. DNA of the CDR3: TGTGCCAGCAGTGGAGGGACAGGCGGTGTGGGCAATCAGCCCCAGCATTTT. Protein product: CASSGGTGGVGNQPQHF.

The count of this clone is one. The V and J genes are TRBV29-1 and TRBJ1-2; 8 bases agree with TRBD1. The J segment lost 8 bases and the V segment lost 6 bases, leaving 5 bases of the junction unmatched. The CDR3 consists of 11 residues. The germline V gene has CDR1 SQVTM and CDR2 ANQGSEA. CDR3 DNA sequence: TGCAGCGTGGACAGGGTACGGGGCTACACCTTC. Protein product: CSVDRVRGYTF.

The V call is TRBV6-5, the J call TRBJ2-7, with 11 nucleotides matching TRBD2. Germline trimming cut 1 base from V and 2 bases from J; bases unmatched to any gene: 4. CDR1 and CDR2 (germline): MNHEY, SVGAGI. The CDR3 spans 16 residues. The CDR3 loop is CASSYFGTSGTYEQYF. CDR3 bases: TGTGCCAGCAGTTACTTTGGGACTAGCGGTACCTACGAGCAGTACTTC.

This rearrangement joins TRBV4-1 to TRBJ2-5; 7 bases line up with TRBD2. This CDR3 spans 17 amino acids. Germline V gene data show CDR1 as MGHRA and CDR2 as YSYEKL. The J segment lost 0 bases and the V segment lost 2 bases, leaving 9 bases of the junction unmatched. The CDR3 sequence is CASSQSQRGLYQETQYF. CDR3 DNA: TGCGCCAGCAGCCAATCTCAGCGGGGCCTGTACCAAGAGACCCAGTACTTC.

The rearrangement uses TRBV5-4 and TRBJ2-2; 10 nucleotides align to TRBD1. Germline loops: CDR1 SGHNT, CDR2 YYREEE (reference sequence). There are 16 residues in the CDR3. J lost 1 base, V lost 2 bases, and 2 bases had no gene match. CDR3 nucleotides: TGTGCCAGCAGCTTACGGACAGGGGGGAACACCGGGGAGCTGTTTTTT. Protein sequence: CASSLRTGGNTGELFF.

The chain joins TRBV6-2 or TRBV6-3 to TRBJ2-5; D is perhaps TRBD1 (6 bases). The CDR3 consists of 13 residues. V was shortened by 6 bases and J by 5 bases, with 13 bases between the two germline ends. Germline lookup yields CDR1 MNHEY and CDR2 SVGEGT. The CDR3 region has the DNA TGTGCCAGCAGCCGACAGGTCTTCGAGACCCAGTACTTC. Translation gives CASSRQVFETQYF.

The chain is built from TRBV27 and TRBJ2-7; D unresolved. Germline V gene sequence: CDR1 MNHEY, CDR2 SMNVEV (reference sequence). The CDR3 loop spans 14 amino acids. Deletions cut 0 bases from V and 2 bases from J, with 8 bases between. CDR3: CASSLSTGTYEQYF. The CDR3 DNA reads TGTGCCAGCAGTTTATCGACGGGTACCTACGAGCAGTACTTC.

This chain links TRBV11-2 with TRBJ2-7, with TRBD2 as a possible D gene (5 bases). The germline CDR1 and CDR2 sequences are SGHAT and FQNNGV. The CDR3 runs 13 residues. V lost 5 bases, J lost 2 bases, and 10 bases lay in between. CDR3 sequence reads: CASSRGPTYEQYF. Here the CDR3 DNA reads TGTGCCAGCAGCAGAGGGCCAACCTACGAGCAGTACTTC.

The J gene is TRBJ1-6, the V gene TRBV3-1 (or the pseudogene TRBV3-2); D not resolved. The germline gives CDR1 LGHDT, CDR2 YNNKEL (reference sequence). Trimming left V 0 bases short and J 10 bases short, with 13 bases between. The CDR3 is 15 residues long. CDR3 nucleotides: TGTGCCAGCAGCCAAGACGGCAAGGGAGGGTCACCCCTCCACTTT. As protein: CASSQDGKGGSPLHF.

V usage is TRBV7-3 and J usage is TRBJ2-3, with 13 bases matching TRBD2. The ends lost 6 bases at V and 8 bases at J; junction bases unmatched: 11. The germline gives CDR1 SGHTA, CDR2 FQGTGA. CDR3 size: 16 residues. As DNA, the CDR3 is TGTGCCAGCAGTCTACTACTAGCGGGGGGGCCTGGTACGCAGTATTTT. Translated: CASSLLLAGGPGTQYF.

The chain carries TRBV4-3 and TRBJ2-1, with D maybe TRBD1 (5 bases). The germline V gene has CDR1 LGHNA and CDR2 YSLEER. V lost 4 bases to trimming and J lost 8 bases, with 18 bases between them. The CDR3 is made up of 15 amino acids. In DNA, the CDR3 is TGCGCCAGCAGCCTACAGACACGGCCGACAGATGAGCAGTTCTTC. It yields the protein CASSLQTRPTDEQFF.

V gene TRBV3-1 (or the pseudogene TRBV3-2) combines with J gene TRBJ2-4, with TRBD1 identical over 9 bases. This CDR3 contains 17 residues. In germline, CDR1 is LGHDT, CDR2 YNNKEL (reference sequence). Losses at the gene ends were 0 bases for V and 1 base for J; bases not matched to a gene: 4. As DNA, the CDR3 is TGTGCCAGCAGCCAAGAACAGGGGGCGACGGCCAAAAACATTCAGTACTTC. It is translated as CASSQEQGATAKNIQYF.